This T cell receptor (beta chain) was profiled in a study of beta chain features in type 1 diabetes. Notes on the study in general: Moderately but significantly shorter TCRB CDR3s were found in Type 1 diabetes patients in all four CD4+ subsets.

The investigators reverse transcribed all of the isolated RNA, so they sequenced expressed TCRB transcripts. TCRdb keeps only in-frame clones here, not all; method: immunoSEQ multiplex PCR. There are about 710,000 clones in the sample; around 15% occur only once, and just under 0.04% lies in the top ten. Concerning this clone itself: Antigen unknown.

The CDR3 has 14 amino acids. Germline CDR1 is SGHTA and CDR2 is FQGNSA. Trimming pared 3 bases from V and 4 bases from J, leaving 12 bases between. This clonotype was obtained from a man in his late teens or twenties with type 1 diabetes. Sequencing used naive CD4+ T cells from blood. The chain employs TRBV7-2 and TRBJ1-2; D is unclear. CDR3: CASSLTEKGYGYTF. CDR3 nucleotide sequence: TGTGCCAGCAGCTTGACGGAAAAGGGCTATGGCTACACCTTC.